This T cell receptor beta chain was identified during a study of blood T cell repertoires in COVID-19. Study information: COVID-19 samples, acute and convalescent, were from the United States, Italy and Spain. PBMCs, B-cell-depleted T cells, or T cells provided the cDNA or gDNA that made up the material.

Trimming cost V 6 bases and J 5 bases; bases outside gene matches: 7. The CDR3 has 15 residues. Germline V gene sequence: CDR1 MDHEN, CDR2 SYDVKM. Original processing notes: Estimated nucleated cell counts came from reference gene primer amplification. Assay used: immunoSEQ multiplex PCR; TCRdb lists only in-frame clones, some missing. Clone size and V and J calls were adopted from that table, with D and trimming inferred from the DNA. The sample has around 390,000 clones; 85% to 90% are singletons. The chain recombines TRBV28 with TRBJ2-3; 11 bases are shared with TRBD2. The TCR sequence derives from a woman aged 45 to 65 who had recovered from COVID-19. Sequencing was carried out using PBMCs or T cells enriched from blood (not recorded which). CDR3 residues: CASRGTSGGVDTQYF. The CDR3 region has the DNA TGTGCCAGCAGGGGGACTAGCGGAGGGGTAGATACGCAGTATTTT.